The clone carrying this T cell receptor beta chain came up many times. Its antigen is not known. The data derive from a study of early T cells in non-severe SARS-CoV-2 infection. Unique molecular identifiers were added to individual cDNA molecules. TCRdb recomputed calls from the 5' RACE reads with MiXCR, one row per CDR3 protein. The sample lists approximately 50,000 distinct CDR3 sequences; about 9.2% were seen once. Trimming removed 8 bases at V and 0 bases at J, with 12 bases between. The CDR3 contains 14 residues. Study-wide results and limits: Anti-spike CD8 responses were favored by VDJdb matching, which missed private and CD4 specificities.

Sequencing was done on a sample of whole blood. The chain joins TRBV12-3 or TRBV12-4 to TRBJ2-3; perhaps TRBD1 as D (5 bases). This receptor was obtained from an adult who was a healthcare worker with PCR-confirmed SARS-CoV-2 infection or an uninfected control (not recorded which). In nucleotides, the CDR3 is TGTGCCAGCGGCCCCGGACATAGCACAGATACGCAGTATTTT. Its translation: CASGPGHSTDTQYF.